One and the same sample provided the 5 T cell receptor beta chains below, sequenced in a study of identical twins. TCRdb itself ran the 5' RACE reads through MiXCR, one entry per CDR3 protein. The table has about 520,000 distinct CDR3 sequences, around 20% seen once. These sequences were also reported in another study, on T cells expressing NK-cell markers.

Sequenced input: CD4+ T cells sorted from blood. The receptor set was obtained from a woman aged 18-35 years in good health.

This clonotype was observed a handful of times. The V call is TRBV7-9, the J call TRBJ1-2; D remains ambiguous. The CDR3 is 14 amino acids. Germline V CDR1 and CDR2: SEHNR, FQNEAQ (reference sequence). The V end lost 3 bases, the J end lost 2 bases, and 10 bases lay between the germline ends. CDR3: CASSFRPGNYGYTF. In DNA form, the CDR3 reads TGTGCCAGCAGCTTTCGACCGGGAAACTATGGCTACACCTTC.

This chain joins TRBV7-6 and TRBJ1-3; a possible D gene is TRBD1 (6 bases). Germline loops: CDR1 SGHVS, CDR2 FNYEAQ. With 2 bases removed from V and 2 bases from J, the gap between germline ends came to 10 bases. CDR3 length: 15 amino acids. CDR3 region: CASSLREGAGNTIYF. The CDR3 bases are TGTGCCAGCAGCTTACGTGAGGGGGCTGGAAACACCATATATTTT.

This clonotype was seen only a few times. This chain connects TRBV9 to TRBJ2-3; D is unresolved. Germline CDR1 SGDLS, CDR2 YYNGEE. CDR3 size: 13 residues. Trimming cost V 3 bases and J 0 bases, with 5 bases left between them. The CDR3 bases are TGTGCCAGCAGCGAGAGTAGCACAGATACGCAGTATTTT. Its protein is CASSESSTDTQYF.

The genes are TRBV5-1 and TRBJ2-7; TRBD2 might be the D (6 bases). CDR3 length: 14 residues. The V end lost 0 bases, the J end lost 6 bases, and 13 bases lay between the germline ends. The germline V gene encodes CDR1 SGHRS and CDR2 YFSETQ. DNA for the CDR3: TGCGCCAGCAGCTTGGCCGGGAGCCGCATCGAGCAGTACTTC. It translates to CASSLAGSRIEQYF.

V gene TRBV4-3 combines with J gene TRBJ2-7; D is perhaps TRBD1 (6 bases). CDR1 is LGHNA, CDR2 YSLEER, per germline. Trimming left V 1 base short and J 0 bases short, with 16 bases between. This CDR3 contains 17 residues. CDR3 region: CASSQAAGTFSSYEQYF. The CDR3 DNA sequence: TGCGCCAGCAGCCAAGCAGCCGGGACATTTAGCTCCTACGAGCAGTACTTC.